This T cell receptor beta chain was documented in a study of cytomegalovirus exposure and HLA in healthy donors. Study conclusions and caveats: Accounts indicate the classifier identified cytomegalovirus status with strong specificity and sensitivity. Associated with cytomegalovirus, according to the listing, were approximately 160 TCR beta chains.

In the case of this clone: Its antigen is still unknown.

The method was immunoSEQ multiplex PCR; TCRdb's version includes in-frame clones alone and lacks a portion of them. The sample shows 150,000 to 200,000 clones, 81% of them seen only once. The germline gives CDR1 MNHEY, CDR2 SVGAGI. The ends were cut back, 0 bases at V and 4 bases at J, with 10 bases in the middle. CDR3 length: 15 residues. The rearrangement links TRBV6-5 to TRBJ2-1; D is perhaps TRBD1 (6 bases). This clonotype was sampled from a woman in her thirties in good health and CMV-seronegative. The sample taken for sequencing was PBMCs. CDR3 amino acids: CASSYSQGRYNEQFF. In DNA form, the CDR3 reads TGTGCCAGCAGTTACTCCCAGGGGCGTTACAATGAGCAGTTCTTC.